Below are 10 T cell receptor beta chains sequenced from a single sample in a study of blood T cell repertoires in COVID-19. Sequenced by immunoSEQ multiplex PCR; TCRdb stores in-frame clones only, minus some. Among about 55,000 clones listed, 65% to 90% were seen once. Material for sequencing was peripheral blood. These receptors were obtained from a human donor in a cohort sampled during active COVID-19.

J is TRBJ2-7 and V is TRBV7-2; 8 nucleotides match TRBD2. This CDR3 has 16 amino acids. Germline values: CDR1 SGHTA, CDR2 FQGNSA. After removal of 3 bases from V and 1 base from J, the junction contained 8 bases not matched to a gene. CDR3 bases: TGTGCCAGCAGCTTTTTGACTAGCGCCCCTTCCTACGAGCAGTACTTC. Encoded protein: CASSFLTSAPSYEQYF.

The chain carries TRBV5-4 and TRBJ1-2; D is undetermined. This CDR3 is built from 14 residues. Germline V gene data show CDR1 as SGHNT and CDR2 as YYREEE (reference sequence). Trimming shortened V by 9 bases and J by 5 bases, and 20 bases separated the two germline ends. The CDR3 here is CATTYRREGYGYTF. CDR3 DNA: TGTGCCACCACCTATAGGAGGGAGGGATATGGCTACACCTTC.

CDR3 nucleotide sequence: TGTGCCAGCAGCTTAGAAGTCAGGGTTCAATACGAGCAGTACTTC. Protein product: CASSLEVRVQYEQYF. This chain uses TRBV7-9 with TRBJ2-7, with a possible D match to TRBD1 (5 bases). The CDR3 contains 15 residues. Germline lookup yields CDR1 SEHNR and CDR2 FQNEAQ (reference sequence). V was clipped by 1 base and J by 4 bases, with 14 bases between them.

This clone has only one observation. Sequence at one end of the junction differs from germline and may be a read error. The chain is built from TRBV19 and TRBJ2-7; 11 bases match TRBD1. The germline V gene has CDR1 LNHDA and CDR2 SQIVND (reference sequence). This CDR3 has 15 amino acids. CDR3 in amino acids: CVSSLTGTGGEEQYF. The CDR3 nucleotides are TGTGTCAGTAGTCTAACCGGGACAGGGGGTGAAGAGCAGTACTTC.

The count of this clone is one. The chain has TRBV15 and TRBJ1-5, with 8 bases lining up with TRBD1. V was pared by 0 bases and J by 0 bases, with 4 bases of the junction left unmatched. Germline loops: CDR1 LNHNV, CDR2 YYDKDF (reference sequence). The CDR3 totals 17 residues. CDR3 amino acids: CATSRDPTGDSNQPQHF. DNA of the CDR3: TGTGCCACCAGCAGAGATCCGACAGGGGATAGCAATCAGCCCCAGCATTTT. The full variable domain, completed using reference TRBV15 and TRBJ1-5, is DAMVIQNPRYQVTQFGKPVTLSCSQTLNHNVMYWYQQKSSQAPKLLFHYYDKDFNNEADTPDNFQSRRPNTSFCFLDIRSPGLGDTAMYLCATSRDPTGDSNQPQHFGDGTRLSIL.

The V gene is TRBV9, the J gene TRBJ2-3; D is undetermined. Between the trimmed V and J ends, which lost 4 bases and 5 bases, there was a span of 11 bases. The CDR3 has 13 amino acids. Germline-derived CDR1 and CDR2 are SGDLS and YYNGEE. CDR3 loop: CASSPQVGDTQYF. The CDR3, as DNA: TGTGCCAGCAGCCCTCAGGTGGGAGATACGCAGTATTTT. The complete variable domain, with remaining parts taken from reference TRBV9 and TRBJ2-3, reads DSGVTQTPKHLITATGQRVTLRCSPRSGDLSVYWYQQSLDQGLQFLIQYYNGEERAKGNILERFSAQQFPDLHSELNLSSLELGDSALYFCASSPQVGDTQYFGPGTRLTVL.

The chain joins TRBV4-2 to TRBJ2-7; the match to TRBD1 covers 10 bases. CDR1 and CDR2 (germline): LGHNA, YNFKEQ. The CDR3 consists of 15 residues. With V trimmed by 4 bases and J by 2 bases, 5 bases remained unmatched. CDR3 sequence reads: CASSLDGQGAYEQYF. In DNA form, the CDR3 reads TGTGCCAGCAGCCTAGATGGACAGGGGGCCTACGAGCAGTACTTC.

J is TRBJ1-3 and V is TRBV10-1; 8 nucleotides match TRBD1. CDR3 length equals 14 residues. The V gene end was trimmed by 9 bases and the J gene end by 3 bases; junction bases not matched to a gene: 7. Germline CDR1 reads WNHNN; CDR2 reads SYGVQD (reference sequence). CDR3: CARLRTGCGNTIYF. The DNA for the CDR3 is TGCGCCAGATTAAGGACAGGGTGTGGAAACACCATATATTTT.

V and J are TRBV4-2 and TRBJ2-1, with D possibly TRBD2 on 5 matching bases. V was cut by 4 bases and J by 0 bases, with 16 bases left in between. Germline lookup yields CDR1 LGHNA and CDR2 YNFKEQ. The CDR3 is 17 amino acids. In DNA form, the CDR3 reads TGTGCCAGCAGCCGCCAGGAGCGGAGGAGCTCCTACAATGAGCAGTTCTTC. Amino acid sequence: CASSRQERRSSYNEQFF.

The chain couples TRBV5-1 to TRBJ2-5, with 7 positions matching TRBD2. The CDR3 runs 14 residues. Germline CDR1 and CDR2: SGHRS and YFSETQ. V was clipped by 0 bases and J by 5 bases; unmatched bases: 4. The CDR3 spells CASSLDAGGETQYF. CDR3 DNA: TGCGCCAGCAGCTTGGACGCCGGGGGGGAGACCCAGTACTTC.